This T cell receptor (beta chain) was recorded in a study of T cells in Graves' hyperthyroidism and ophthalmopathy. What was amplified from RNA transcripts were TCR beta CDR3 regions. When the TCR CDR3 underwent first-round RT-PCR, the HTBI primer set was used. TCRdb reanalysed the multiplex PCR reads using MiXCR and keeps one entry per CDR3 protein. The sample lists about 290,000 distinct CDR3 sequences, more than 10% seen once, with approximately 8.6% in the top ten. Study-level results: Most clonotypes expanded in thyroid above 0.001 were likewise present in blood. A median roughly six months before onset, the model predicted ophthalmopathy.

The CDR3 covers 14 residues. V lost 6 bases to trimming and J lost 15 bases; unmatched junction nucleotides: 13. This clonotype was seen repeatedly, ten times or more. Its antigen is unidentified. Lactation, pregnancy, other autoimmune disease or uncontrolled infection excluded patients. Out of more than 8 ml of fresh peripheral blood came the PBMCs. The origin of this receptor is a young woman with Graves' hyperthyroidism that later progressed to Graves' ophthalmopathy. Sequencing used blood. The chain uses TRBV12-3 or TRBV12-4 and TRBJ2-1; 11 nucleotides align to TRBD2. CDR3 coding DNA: TGTGCCAGCAGCCCTGAGGGTATAGCGGGAGGGAGGTTCTTC. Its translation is CASSPEGIAGGRFF.